The entry below describes one T cell receptor beta chain. This sample is drawn from a study of blood T cell repertoires in COVID-19. Study as a whole: T cells, B-cell-depleted T cells, or PBMCs supplied cDNA or gDNA.

V was clipped by 6 bases and J by 2 bases; unmatched bases: 9. The CDR3 totals 17 residues. Germline CDR1 and CDR2: MDHEN and SYDVKM. In the source study's methods: Estimates of nucleated cell counts were drawn from the amplification of reference gene primers. The method was immunoSEQ multiplex PCR; TCRdb's version includes in-frame clones alone and lacks a portion of them. Clone size and the V and J calls come from that table; the DNA yielded D and trimming. The sample carries approximately 220,000 clones, 75% to 90% recorded once. Participants' own reports of clinical history determined their cohort assignment. Cohort 3 donors counted as recovered after two negative PCRs, clearance, or resolved symptoms.

V and J are TRBV28 and TRBJ2-6, with 8 bases fitting TRBD1. The sequence derives from a young man who had recovered from COVID-19. The sample consisted of PBMCs or T cells enriched from blood (not recorded which). CDR3 bases: TGTGCCAGCAGCCAGAGACAGGGGACCCCTGGGGCCAACGTCCTGACTTTC. Translating it yields CASSQRQGTPGANVLTF.